This TCR beta chain is from a study of spatial heterogeneity in lung cancer. Time point defined: sample taken at primary tumor resection. Tumor, nontumor lung or frozen PBMC supplied whole RNA, sequenced without sorting. This clonotype was detected many times. Little can be read into the size of this beta chain, an off-target read in a library designed for alpha chains. Germline V gene data show CDR1 as MDHEN and CDR2 as SYDVKM. The CDR3 sequence is 14 residues long. The V gene end was trimmed by 5 bases and the J gene end by 1 base; junction bases not matched to a gene: 2. Using its own MiXCR run on the 5' RACE reads, TCRdb lists one record per CDR3 protein. Of 7,000 or so distinct CDR3 sequences in the sample, 4.5% to 6.5% are singletons; the top ten hold 9%.

The V call is TRBV28, the J call TRBJ2-3; 8 positions match TRBD1. The material sequenced was normal lung tissue next to the tumor, taken at surgery. This receptor was taken from a female donor with early-stage non-small cell lung cancer. The CDR3 is CASSTTGGTDTQYF. As DNA, the CDR3 is TGTGCCAGCAGTACGACAGGGGGCACAGATACGCAGTATTTT.